Each of the 17 T cell receptor beta chains below was sequenced from the same sample in a study of CD8 T cells in ankylosing spondylitis (dated by TCRdb to the late 2010s). The library came from 5' RACE. These reads were obtained on an Illumina HiSeq 2500. TCRdb redid the processing of the public reads, applying fastp at Q25 and MiXCR, and retained in-frame beta chains. Each CDR3 protein gets just one entry, which takes the most common genes and DNA from the rows behind it. This sample holds about 220,000 distinct CDR3 sequences; 25% to 30% were observed only once. Together, the top ten hold approximately 6.6% of the sample. Sample: blood, either unsorted or a sorted T cell fraction (not recorded which). These receptors were taken from a male donor with ankylosing spondylitis or in good health (not recorded which).

This chain joins TRBV10-3 and TRBJ2-7; D possibly corresponds to TRBD1 (6 bases). Trimming took 5 bases from V and 6 from J, leaving 11 bases between them. CDR1 and CDR2 from the germline V gene are ENHRY and SYGVKD. The CDR3 spans 12 residues. The CDR3 protein is CAISPSGVEQYF. The CDR3 region has the DNA TGTGCCATCAGTCCCTCAGGGGTCGAGCAGTACTTC.

In its sample, this clonotype was seen many times. The chain uses TRBV10-3 and TRBJ2-2; TRBD1 matches 9 bases. The trim removed 7 bases at V and 4 bases at J, leaving 7 bases unmatched. The CDR3 length is 15 residues. Germline V gene lookup returns CDR1 ENHRY and CDR2 SYGVKD. The chain's CDR3 is CAINRGQGPTGELFF. The DNA of the CDR3 is TGTGCCATCAATCGGGGACAGGGACCCACCGGGGAGCTGTTTTTT.

This chain uses TRBV20-1 with TRBJ1-1, with D unresolved. CDR1 and CDR2 from the germline V gene are DFQATT and SNEGSKA (reference sequence). CDR3 length: 14 residues. With 6 bases removed from V and 2 bases from J, the gap between germline ends came to 16 bases. The CDR3 DNA reads TGCAGTGCCCAAAAGGTGTGGGAAAACACTGAAGCTTTCTTT. Translating gives CSAQKVWENTEAFF.

This clonotype was counted at least ten times. The gene calls are TRBV20-1 and TRBJ2-7; TRBD1 agrees at 7 bases. Germline CDR1 reads DFQATT; CDR2 reads SNEGSKA (reference sequence). There are 14 residues in the CDR3. Unmatched junction bases numbered 6, after V lost 1 base and J lost 3 bases. This CDR3 reads CSARVRTGNYEQYF. CDR3 nucleotide sequence: TGCAGTGCTAGAGTTAGGACAGGAAACTACGAGCAGTACTTC.

The chain is built from TRBV29-1 and TRBJ2-7; a weak D match, TRBD2 (7 bases). CDR1 is SQVTM and CDR2 is ANQGSEA in the germline V gene. This CDR3 has 14 residues. The germline V and J ends were trimmed by 7 bases and 1 base, with 17 bases remaining between them. The CDR3, as DNA: TGCAGCGCCCTAAGGACAGCGGGATCCTACGAGCAGTACTTC. Amino acids: CSALRTAGSYEQYF.

There are many counts of this clonotype. This chain uses TRBV15 with TRBJ2-2; weak D call: TRBD2 (5 bases). The ends were cut back, 4 bases at V and 6 bases at J, with 12 bases in the middle. Germline assignment: CDR1 LNHNV and CDR2 YYDKDF (reference sequence). The CDR3 spans 14 residues. The CDR3 is CATSTELRAGELFF. The DNA for the CDR3 is TGTGCCACCAGCACCGAGTTGAGGGCCGGGGAGCTGTTTTTT.

In this sample, this clonotype turned up many times. The V call is TRBV6-2 or TRBV6-3, the J call TRBJ1-5; tentatively, D is TRBD1 (5 bases). CDR1 and CDR2 (germline): MNHEY, SVGEGT. V lost 5 bases and J lost 5, with 13 bases in between. The CDR3 runs to 14 residues. CDR3 DNA: TGTGCCAGCAGTCAGCCTCCGGGGGATCAGCCCCAGCATTTT. Translating it yields CASSQPPGDQPQHF.

This clonotype has just a few counts. V usage is TRBV27 and J usage is TRBJ1-5; TRBD1 aligns across 8 bases. The CDR3 loop spans 18 amino acids. The germline CDR1 and CDR2 sequences are MNHEY and SMNVEV (reference sequence). V shed 2 bases, J shed 1 base, and the junction held 10 bases outside the gene matches. The CDR3 loop reads CASSLPLDRDGSNQPQHF. CDR3 DNA sequence: TGTGCCAGCAGTTTACCCCTGGACAGGGATGGGAGCAATCAGCCCCAGCATTTT.

CDR3 amino acids: CSARVTGLAGAYETQYF. Here the CDR3 DNA reads TGCAGTGCTAGAGTAACAGGACTAGCGGGGGCCTATGAGACCCAGTACTTC. J is TRBJ2-5 and V is TRBV20-1; 13 bases are a match to TRBD2. Germline trimming cut 1 base from V and 5 bases from J; bases unmatched to any gene: 10. This CDR3 region has 17 residues. Germline CDR1 and CDR2: DFQATT and SNEGSKA (reference sequence).

This clonotype was counted many times. The J gene is TRBJ2-3, the V gene TRBV27; 7 positions agree with TRBD1. Trimming at V came to 5 bases and at J to 2 bases, leaving 7 bases not matched to a gene. This CDR3 comprises 15 residues. Germline assignment: CDR1 MNHEY and CDR2 SMNVEV (reference sequence). CDR3 DNA sequence: TGTGCCAGCAGTCCAGCCGGGACAGACACAGATACGCAGTATTTT. It encodes CASSPAGTDTDTQYF.

This clonotype was counted many times. The chain joins TRBV7-4 to TRBJ2-7; D unresolved. The germline V and J ends were trimmed by 1 base and 2 bases, with 15 bases remaining between them. Per the germline V gene, CDR1 is SGHVT and CDR2 is SQSDAQ. The CDR3 runs 16 residues. The CDR3 nucleotides are TGTGCCAGCAGCTTAGATAGTGGGTGCCGGACCTACGAGCAGTACTTC. This translates into CASSLDSGCRTYEQYF.

Many counts were recorded for this clonotype. The rearrangement uses TRBV20-1 and TRBJ2-1; D possibly corresponds to TRBD2 (6 bases). This CDR3 is 15 amino acids long. Germline V gives CDR1 DFQATT, CDR2 SNEGSKA (reference sequence). The V end lost 3 bases, the J end lost 0 bases, and 12 bases lay between the germline ends. This CDR3 is CSASRDSSSYNEQFF. CDR3 sequence (DNA): TGCAGTGCTAGTAGGGACTCCAGCTCCTACAATGAGCAGTTCTTC.

This clonotype was observed many times. The chain uses TRBV28 and TRBJ2-3; a possible D gene is TRBD2 (6 bases). This CDR3 is built from 14 residues. V gave up 4 bases and J gave up 4 bases, with 12 bases separating them. The germline V gene encodes CDR1 MDHEN and CDR2 SYDVKM. The CDR3 nucleotides are TGTGCCAGCAGTTATGGGTGGGGGGCAGATACGCAGTATTTT. It is translated as CASSYGWGADTQYF.

This clonotype appeared a few times. V and J are TRBV20-1 and TRBJ2-7; no clear D gene. CDR3 length: 14 amino acids. In germline, CDR1 is DFQATT, CDR2 SNEGSKA (reference sequence). Trimming removed 3 bases at V and 2 bases at J, with 14 bases between. The CDR3 is CSASLRPGPYEQYF. CDR3 sequence (DNA): TGCAGTGCTAGTTTGAGACCCGGCCCCTACGAGCAGTACTTC.

This chain connects TRBV10-3 to TRBJ2-1; a possible D gene is TRBD2 (6 bases). V lost 3 bases to trimming and J lost 0 bases, with 9 bases between them. This CDR3 is 15 amino acids long. Germline CDR1 and CDR2: ENHRY and SYGVKD. In nucleotides, the CDR3 is TGTGCCATCAGTGATTACGGGAGCTCCTACAATGAGCAGTTCTTC. It encodes CAISDYGSSYNEQFF.

The chain has TRBV29-1 and TRBJ1-1; D uncertain. The V and J ends lost 5 bases and 13 bases respectively, with 20 bases between them. The CDR3 runs to 12 residues. Germline CDR1 is SQVTM and CDR2 is ANQGSEA. The chain's CDR3 is CSVLRQADRGFF. CDR3 DNA sequence: TGCAGCGTTCTGAGGCAGGCCGACCGGGGTTTCTTT. The full variable domain, in which reference TRBV29-1 and TRBJ1-1 provide the parts outside the CDR3, is SAVISQKPSRDICQRGTSLTIQCQVDSQVTMMFWYRQQPGQSLTLIATANQGSEATYESGFVIDKFPISRPNLTFSTLTVSNMSPEDSSIYLCSVLRQADRGFFGQGTRLTVV.

This clonotype appeared a few times. This sequence joins TRBV20-1 and TRBJ2-5; 15 nucleotides agree with TRBD2. Unmatched junction bases numbered 7, after V lost 6 bases and J lost 5 bases. Per the germline V gene, CDR1 is DFQATT and CDR2 is SNEGSKA (reference sequence). The CDR3 contains 15 residues. CDR3 loop: CSATGLAGGWETQYF. The CDR3 bases are TGCAGTGCAACGGGACTAGCGGGAGGATGGGAGACCCAGTACTTC.